Described below is a single T cell receptor beta chain sequence and its context. What it recognizes is unknown. This entry comes from a study of OX40 agonist ivuxolimab in advanced cancers. Overall study context: Eligibility admitted prior anti-PD-1, anti-PD-L1 or anti-CTLA-4 therapy; roughly 40% had some.

On cycle 4 day 1 and cycle 7 day 1, as well as at baseline, blood was sampled. The table came from immunoSEQ multiplex PCR; TCRdb's copy has only in-frame clones and leaves some out. The table includes roughly 79,000 clones, just under 95% detected once. Study-wide results and limits: Doses of 0.1 to 3.0 mg/kg were accompanied by clonal expansion of CD4+ and CD8+ blood T cells by week 6.

J lost 1 base, V lost 6 bases, and 7 bases had no gene match. There are 18 residues in the CDR3. CDR1 and CDR2 from the germline V gene are MNHEY and SMNVEV (reference sequence). The TCR sequence derives from an adult with an advanced solid tumor such as melanoma, head and neck, liver or kidney cancer. The chain is built from TRBV27 and TRBJ2-3; 16 bases line up with TRBD2. Sequences were derived from CD4+ or CD8+ T cells sorted from blood, sampled in a trial of the OX40 agonist ivuxolimab. The CDR3 protein is CASSGTSGGAAGTDTQYF. CDR3 sequence (DNA): TGTGCCAGCAGCGGGACTAGCGGGGGGGCGGCCGGCACAGATACGCAGTATTTT.